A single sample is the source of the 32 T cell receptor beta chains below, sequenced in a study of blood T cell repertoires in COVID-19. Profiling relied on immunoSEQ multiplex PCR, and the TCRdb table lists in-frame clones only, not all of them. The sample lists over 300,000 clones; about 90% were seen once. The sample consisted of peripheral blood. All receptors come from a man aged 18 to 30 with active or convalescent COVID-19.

The CDR3 is CASSDTGGSGANVLTF. The CDR3 DNA follows: TGTGCCAGCAGTGATACAGGGGGGTCTGGGGCCAACGTCCTGACTTTC. The chain recombines TRBV6-4 with TRBJ2-6, with 8 bases fitting TRBD1. J gave up 1 base and V 3 bases, and 2 bases lay outside the gene matches. The CDR3 loop spans 16 amino acids. CDR1 is MRHNA and CDR2 is SNTAGT in the germline V gene.

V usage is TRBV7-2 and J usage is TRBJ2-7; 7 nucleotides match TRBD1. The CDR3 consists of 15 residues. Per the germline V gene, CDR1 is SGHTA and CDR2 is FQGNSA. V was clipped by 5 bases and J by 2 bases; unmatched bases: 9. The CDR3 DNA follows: TGTGCCAGCAGCCGCGCCGGGACAGCCCCCTACGAGCAGTACTTC. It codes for CASSRAGTAPYEQYF.

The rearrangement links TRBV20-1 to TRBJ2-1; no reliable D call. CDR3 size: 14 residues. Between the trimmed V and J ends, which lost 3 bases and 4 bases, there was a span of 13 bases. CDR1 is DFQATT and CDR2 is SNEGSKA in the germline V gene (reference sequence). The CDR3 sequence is CSASKSADYNEQFF. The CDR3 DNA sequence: TGCAGTGCTAGTAAATCGGCGGATTACAATGAGCAGTTCTTC.

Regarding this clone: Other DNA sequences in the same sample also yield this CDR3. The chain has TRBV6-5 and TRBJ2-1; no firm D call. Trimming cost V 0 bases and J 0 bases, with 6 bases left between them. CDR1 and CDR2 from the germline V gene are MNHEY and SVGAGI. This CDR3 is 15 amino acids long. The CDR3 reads CASSYSGGSYNEQFF. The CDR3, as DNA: TGTGCCAGCAGTTACTCCGGTGGCTCCTACAATGAGCAGTTCTTC.

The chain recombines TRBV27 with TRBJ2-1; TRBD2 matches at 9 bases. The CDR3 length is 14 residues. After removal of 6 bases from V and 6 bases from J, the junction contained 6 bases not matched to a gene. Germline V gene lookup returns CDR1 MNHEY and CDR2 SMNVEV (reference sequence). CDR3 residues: CASSGTSKPNEQFF. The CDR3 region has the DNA TGTGCCAGCAGCGGGACTAGCAAGCCCAATGAGCAGTTCTTC.

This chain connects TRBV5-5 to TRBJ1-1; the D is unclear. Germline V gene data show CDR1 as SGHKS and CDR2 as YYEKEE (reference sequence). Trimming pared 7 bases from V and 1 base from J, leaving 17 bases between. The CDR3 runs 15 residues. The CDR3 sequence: CASLNPPGTNTEAFF. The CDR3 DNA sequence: TGTGCCAGCCTCAATCCCCCAGGAACGAACACTGAAGCTTTCTTT.

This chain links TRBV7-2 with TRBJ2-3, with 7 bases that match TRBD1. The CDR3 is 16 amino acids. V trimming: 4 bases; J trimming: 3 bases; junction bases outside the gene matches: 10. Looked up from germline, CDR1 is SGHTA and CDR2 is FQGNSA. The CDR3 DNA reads TGTGCCAGCAGCTCTCAACCACAGGGGATGACAGATACGCAGTATTTT. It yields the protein CASSSQPQGMTDTQYF.

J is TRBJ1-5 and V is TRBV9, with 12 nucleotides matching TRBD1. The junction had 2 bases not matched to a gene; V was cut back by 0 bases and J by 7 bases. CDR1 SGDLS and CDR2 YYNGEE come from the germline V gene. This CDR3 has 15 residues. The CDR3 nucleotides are TGTGCCAGCAGCGTAGGGGGACAGGGGGCACAGCCCCAGCATTTT. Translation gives CASSVGGQGAQPQHF.

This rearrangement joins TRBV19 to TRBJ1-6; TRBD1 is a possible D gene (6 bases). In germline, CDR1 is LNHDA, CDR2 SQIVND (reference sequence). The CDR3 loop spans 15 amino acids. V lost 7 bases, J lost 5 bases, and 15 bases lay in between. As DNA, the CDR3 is TGTGCCAGTACTTGGGGGACACGGGATAATTCACCCCTCCACTTT. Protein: CASTWGTRDNSPLHF.

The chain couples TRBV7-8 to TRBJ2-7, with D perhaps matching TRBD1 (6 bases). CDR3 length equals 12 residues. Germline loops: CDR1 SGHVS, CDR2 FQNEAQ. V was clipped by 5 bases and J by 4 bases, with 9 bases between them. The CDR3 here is CASSVQGYEQYF. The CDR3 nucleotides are TGTGCCAGCAGCGTACAGGGATACGAGCAGTACTTC.

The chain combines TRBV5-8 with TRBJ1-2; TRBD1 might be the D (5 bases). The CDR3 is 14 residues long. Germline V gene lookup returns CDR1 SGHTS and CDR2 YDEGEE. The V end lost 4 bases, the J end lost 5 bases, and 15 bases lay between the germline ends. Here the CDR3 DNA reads TGTGCCAGCAGCCAAGGGGCAGGAACGTATGGCTACACCTTC. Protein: CASSQGAGTYGYTF.

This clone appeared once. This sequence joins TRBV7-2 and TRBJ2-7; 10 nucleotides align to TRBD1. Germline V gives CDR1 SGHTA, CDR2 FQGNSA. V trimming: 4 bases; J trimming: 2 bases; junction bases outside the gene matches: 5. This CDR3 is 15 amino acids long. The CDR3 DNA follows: TGTGCCAGCAGCTCGGGGACAGGGGTCACCTACGAGCAGTACTTC. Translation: CASSSGTGVTYEQYF.

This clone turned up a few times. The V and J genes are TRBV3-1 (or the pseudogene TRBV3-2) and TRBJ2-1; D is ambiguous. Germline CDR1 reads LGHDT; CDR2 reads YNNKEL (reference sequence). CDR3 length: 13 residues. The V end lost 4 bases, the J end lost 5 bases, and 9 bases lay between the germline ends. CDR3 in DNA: TGTGCCAGCAGCCCGCTCATAGACAATGAGCAGTTCTTC. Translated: CASSPLIDNEQFF.

The CDR3 DNA sequence: TGTGCCAGTAGTAGACCAGGGGTTAACACCGGGGAGCTGTTTTTT. It yields the protein CASSRPGVNTGELFF. The chain recombines TRBV19 with TRBJ2-2; D possibly corresponds to TRBD1 (6 bases). This CDR3 has 15 residues. Trimming cost V 4 bases and J 2 bases, with 11 bases left between them. Per the germline V gene, CDR1 is LNHDA and CDR2 is SQIVND (reference sequence).

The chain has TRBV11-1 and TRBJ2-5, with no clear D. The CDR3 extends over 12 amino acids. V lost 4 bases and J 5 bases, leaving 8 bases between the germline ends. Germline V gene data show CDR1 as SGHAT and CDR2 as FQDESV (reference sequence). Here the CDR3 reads CASSSSIETQYF. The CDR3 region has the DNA TGTGCCAGCAGCTCCTCTATTGAGACCCAGTACTTC.

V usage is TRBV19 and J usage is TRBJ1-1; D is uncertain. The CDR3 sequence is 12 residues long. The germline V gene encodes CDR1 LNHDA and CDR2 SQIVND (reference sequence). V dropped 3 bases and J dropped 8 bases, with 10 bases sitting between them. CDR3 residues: CASSIGDLEAFF. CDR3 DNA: TGTGCCAGTAGTATCGGAGACCTAGAAGCTTTCTTT. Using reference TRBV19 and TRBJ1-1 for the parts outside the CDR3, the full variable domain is DGGITQSPKYLFRKEGQNVTLSCEQNLNHDAMYWYRQDPGQGLRLIYYSQIVNDFQKGDIAEGYSVSREKKESFPLTVTSAQKNPTAFYLCASSIGDLEAFFGQGTRLTVV.

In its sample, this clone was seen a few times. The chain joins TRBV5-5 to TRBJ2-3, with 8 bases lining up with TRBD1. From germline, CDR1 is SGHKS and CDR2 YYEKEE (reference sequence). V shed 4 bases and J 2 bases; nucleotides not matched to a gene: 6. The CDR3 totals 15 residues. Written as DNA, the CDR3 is TGTGCCAGCAGCCTGACAGGGGATGTCACAGATACGCAGTATTTT. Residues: CASSLTGDVTDTQYF.

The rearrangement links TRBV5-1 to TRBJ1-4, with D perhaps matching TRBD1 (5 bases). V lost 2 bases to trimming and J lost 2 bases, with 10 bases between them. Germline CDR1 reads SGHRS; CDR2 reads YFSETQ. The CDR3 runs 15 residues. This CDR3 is CASSFGDSTNEKLFF. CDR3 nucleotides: TGCGCCAGCAGCTTCGGGGACTCCACTAATGAAAAACTGTTTTTT.

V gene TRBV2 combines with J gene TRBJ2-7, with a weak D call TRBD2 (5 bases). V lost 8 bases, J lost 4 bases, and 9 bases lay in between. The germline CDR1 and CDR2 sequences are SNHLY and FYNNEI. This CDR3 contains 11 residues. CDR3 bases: TGTGCCAGCGGTAGGACTTACGAGCAGTACTTC. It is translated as CASGRTYEQYF.

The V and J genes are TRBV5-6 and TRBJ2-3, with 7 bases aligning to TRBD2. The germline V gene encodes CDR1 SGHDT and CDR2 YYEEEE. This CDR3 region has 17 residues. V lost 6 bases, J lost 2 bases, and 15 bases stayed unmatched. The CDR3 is CASTRIGVAGHTDTQYF. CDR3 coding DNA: TGTGCCAGCACCAGAATAGGGGTAGCGGGCCACACAGATACGCAGTATTTT. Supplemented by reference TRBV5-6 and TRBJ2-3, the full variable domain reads DAGVTQSPTHLIKTRGQQVTLRCSPKSGHDTVSWYQQALGQGPQFIFQYYEEEERQRGNFPDRFSGHQFPNYSSELNVNALLLGDSALYLCASTRIGVAGHTDTQYFGPGTRLTVL.

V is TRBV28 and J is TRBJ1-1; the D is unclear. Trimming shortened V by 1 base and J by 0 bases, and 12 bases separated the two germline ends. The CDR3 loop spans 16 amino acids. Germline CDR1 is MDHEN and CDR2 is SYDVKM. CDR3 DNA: TGTGCCAGCAGTTTATCCATCACGTACATGAACACTGAAGCTTTCTTT. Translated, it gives CASSLSITYMNTEAFF.

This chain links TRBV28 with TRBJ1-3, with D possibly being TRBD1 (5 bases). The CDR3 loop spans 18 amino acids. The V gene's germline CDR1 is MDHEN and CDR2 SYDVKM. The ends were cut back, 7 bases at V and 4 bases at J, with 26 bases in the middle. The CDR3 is CASTQGGPILPGGNTIYF. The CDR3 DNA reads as TGTGCCAGCACCCAAGGCGGTCCGATCCTTCCAGGGGGAAACACCATATATTTT.

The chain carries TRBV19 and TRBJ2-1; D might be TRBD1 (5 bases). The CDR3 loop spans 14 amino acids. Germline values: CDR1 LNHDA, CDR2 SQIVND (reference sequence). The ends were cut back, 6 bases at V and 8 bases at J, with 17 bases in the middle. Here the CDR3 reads CASRFGASRDEQFF. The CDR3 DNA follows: TGTGCCAGTAGGTTTGGGGCCTCTAGGGATGAGCAGTTCTTC.

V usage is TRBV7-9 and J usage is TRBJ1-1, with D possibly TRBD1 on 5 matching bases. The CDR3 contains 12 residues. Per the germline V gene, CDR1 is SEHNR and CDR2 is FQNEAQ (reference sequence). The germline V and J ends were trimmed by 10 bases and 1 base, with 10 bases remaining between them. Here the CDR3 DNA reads TGTGCCATCACGGACAAGAACACTGAAGCTTTCTTT. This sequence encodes CAITDKNTEAFF.

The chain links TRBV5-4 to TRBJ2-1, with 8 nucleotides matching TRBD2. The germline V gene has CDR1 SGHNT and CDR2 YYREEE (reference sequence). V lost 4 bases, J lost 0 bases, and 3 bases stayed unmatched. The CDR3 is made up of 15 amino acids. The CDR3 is CASSGSGSSYNEQFF. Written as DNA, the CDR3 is TGTGCCAGCAGCGGGAGCGGGAGCTCCTACAATGAGCAGTTCTTC. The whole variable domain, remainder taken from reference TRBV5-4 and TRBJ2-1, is ETGVTQSPTHLIKTRGQQVTLRCSSQSGHNTVSWYQQALGQGPQFIFQYYREEENGRGNFPPRFSGLQFPNYSSELNVNALELDDSALYLCASSGSGSSYNEQFFGPGTRLTVL.

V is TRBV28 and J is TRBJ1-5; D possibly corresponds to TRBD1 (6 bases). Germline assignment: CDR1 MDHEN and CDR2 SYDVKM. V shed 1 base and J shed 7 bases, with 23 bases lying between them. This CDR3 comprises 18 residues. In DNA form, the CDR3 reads TGTGCCAGCAGTTTATCCCACCGAGAGACTGGGGGCCGGCAGCCCCAGCATTTT. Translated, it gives CASSLSHRETGGRQPQHF.

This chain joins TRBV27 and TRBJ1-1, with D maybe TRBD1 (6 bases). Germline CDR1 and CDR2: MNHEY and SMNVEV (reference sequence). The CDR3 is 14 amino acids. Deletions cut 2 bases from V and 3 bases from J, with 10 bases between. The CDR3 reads CASSLGQQDTEAFF. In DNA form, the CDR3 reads TGTGCCAGCAGTTTAGGACAGCAGGACACTGAAGCTTTCTTT.

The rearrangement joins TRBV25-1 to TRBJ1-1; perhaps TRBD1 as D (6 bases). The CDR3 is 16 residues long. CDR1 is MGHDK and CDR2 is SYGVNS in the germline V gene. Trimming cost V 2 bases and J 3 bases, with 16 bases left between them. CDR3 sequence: CASSEQAGAGDTEAFF. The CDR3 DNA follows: TGTGCCAGCAGTGAACAGGCAGGGGCTGGAGACACTGAAGCTTTCTTT. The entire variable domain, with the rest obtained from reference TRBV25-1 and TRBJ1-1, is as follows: EADIYQTPRYLVIGTGKKITLECSQTMGHDKMYWYQQDPGMELHLIHYSYGVNSTEKGDLSSESTVSRIRTEHFPLTLESARPSHTSQYLCASSEQAGAGDTEAFFGQGTRLTVV.

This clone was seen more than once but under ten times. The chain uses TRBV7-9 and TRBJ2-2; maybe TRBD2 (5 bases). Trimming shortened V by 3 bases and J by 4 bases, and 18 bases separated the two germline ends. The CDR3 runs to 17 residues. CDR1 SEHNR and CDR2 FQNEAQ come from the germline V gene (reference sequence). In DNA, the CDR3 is TGTGCCAGCAGCTTCAGGCGGTCCAAAGGAGGCACCGGGGAGCTGTTTTTT. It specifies CASSFRRSKGGTGELFF.

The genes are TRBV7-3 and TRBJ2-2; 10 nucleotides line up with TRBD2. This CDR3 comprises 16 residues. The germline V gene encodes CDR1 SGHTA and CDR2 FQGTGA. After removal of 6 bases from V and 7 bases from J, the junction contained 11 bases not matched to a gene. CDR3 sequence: CASSSPAGGQVGELFF. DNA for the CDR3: TGTGCCAGCAGTTCCCCAGCGGGGGGGCAGGTCGGGGAGCTGTTTTTT.

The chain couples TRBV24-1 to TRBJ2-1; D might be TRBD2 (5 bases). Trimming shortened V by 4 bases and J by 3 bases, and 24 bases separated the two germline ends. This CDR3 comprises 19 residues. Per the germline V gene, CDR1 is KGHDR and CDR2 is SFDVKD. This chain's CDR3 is CATSDPTWSGQGIYNEQFF. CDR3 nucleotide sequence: TGTGCCACCAGTGACCCAACATGGAGCGGCCAAGGGATCTACAATGAGCAGTTCTTC.

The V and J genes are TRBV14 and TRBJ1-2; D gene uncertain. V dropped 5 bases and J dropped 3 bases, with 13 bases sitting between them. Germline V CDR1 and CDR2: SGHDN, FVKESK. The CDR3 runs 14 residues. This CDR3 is CASSYQVADYGYTF. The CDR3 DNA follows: TGTGCCAGCAGCTACCAAGTCGCAGACTATGGCTACACCTTC.